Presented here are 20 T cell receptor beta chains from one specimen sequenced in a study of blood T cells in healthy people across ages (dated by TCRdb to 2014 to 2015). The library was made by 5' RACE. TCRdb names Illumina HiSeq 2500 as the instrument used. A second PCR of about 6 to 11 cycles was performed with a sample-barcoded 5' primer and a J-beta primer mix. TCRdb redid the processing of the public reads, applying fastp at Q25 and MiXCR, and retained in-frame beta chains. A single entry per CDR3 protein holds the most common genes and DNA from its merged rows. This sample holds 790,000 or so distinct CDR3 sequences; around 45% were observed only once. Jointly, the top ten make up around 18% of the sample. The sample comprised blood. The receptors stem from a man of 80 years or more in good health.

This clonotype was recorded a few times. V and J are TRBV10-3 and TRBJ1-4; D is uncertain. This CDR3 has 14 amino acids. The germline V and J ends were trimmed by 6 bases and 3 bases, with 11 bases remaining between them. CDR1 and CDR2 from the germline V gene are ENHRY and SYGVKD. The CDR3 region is CAIRIRVSNEKLFF. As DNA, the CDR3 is TGTGCCATCAGGATTAGGGTCTCTAATGAAAAACTGTTTTTT.

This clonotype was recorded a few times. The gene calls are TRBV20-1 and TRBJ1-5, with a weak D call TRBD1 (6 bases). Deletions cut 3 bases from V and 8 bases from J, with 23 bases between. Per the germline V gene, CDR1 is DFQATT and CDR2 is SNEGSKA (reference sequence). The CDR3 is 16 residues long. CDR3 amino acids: CSASRGLGQGGEPQHF. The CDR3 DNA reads TGCAGTGCTAGTAGAGGCCTGGGACAAGGCGGGGAGCCCCAGCATTTT.

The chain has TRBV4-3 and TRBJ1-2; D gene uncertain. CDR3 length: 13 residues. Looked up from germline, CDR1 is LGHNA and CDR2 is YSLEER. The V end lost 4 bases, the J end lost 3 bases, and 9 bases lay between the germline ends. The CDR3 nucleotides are TGCGCCAGCAGCCCCAGAGGAGACTATGGCTACACCTTC. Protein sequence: CASSPRGDYGYTF.

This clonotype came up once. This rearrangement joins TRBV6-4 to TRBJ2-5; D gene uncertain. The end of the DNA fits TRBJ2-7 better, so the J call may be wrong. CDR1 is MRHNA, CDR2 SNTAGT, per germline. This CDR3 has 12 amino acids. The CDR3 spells CASTVRLYEQYF. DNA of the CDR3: TGTGCCAGCACTGTGCGTCTTTACGAGCAGTACTTC.

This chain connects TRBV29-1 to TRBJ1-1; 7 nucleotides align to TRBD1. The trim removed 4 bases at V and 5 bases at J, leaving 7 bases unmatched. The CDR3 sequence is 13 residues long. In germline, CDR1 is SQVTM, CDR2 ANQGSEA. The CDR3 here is CSVGQGEATEAFF. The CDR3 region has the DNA TGCAGCGTTGGACAGGGAGAGGCGACTGAAGCTTTCTTT.

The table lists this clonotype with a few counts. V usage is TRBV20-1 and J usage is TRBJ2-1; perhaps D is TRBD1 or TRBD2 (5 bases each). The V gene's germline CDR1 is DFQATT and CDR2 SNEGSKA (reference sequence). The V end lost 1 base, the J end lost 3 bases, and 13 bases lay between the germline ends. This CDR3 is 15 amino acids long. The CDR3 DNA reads TGCAGTGCTAGAGCCCGGGACGGACGCTACAATGAGCAGTTCTTC. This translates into CSARARDGRYNEQFF.

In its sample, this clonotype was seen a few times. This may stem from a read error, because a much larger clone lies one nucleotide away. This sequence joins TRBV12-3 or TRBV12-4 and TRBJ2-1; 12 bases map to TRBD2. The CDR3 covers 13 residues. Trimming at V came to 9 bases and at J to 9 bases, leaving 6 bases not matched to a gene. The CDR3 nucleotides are TGTGCCAGTGCCGGACTAGCGGGATCTGAGCAGTTCTTC. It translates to CASAGLAGSEQFF.

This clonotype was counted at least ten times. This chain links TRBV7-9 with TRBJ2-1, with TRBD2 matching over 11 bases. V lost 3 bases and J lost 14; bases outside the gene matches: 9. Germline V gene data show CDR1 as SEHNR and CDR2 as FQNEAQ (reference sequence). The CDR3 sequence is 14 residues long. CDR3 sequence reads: CASSLPGLAVEEFF. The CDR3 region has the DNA TGTGCCAGCAGCTTGCCGGGACTAGCGGTAGAGGAGTTCTTC.

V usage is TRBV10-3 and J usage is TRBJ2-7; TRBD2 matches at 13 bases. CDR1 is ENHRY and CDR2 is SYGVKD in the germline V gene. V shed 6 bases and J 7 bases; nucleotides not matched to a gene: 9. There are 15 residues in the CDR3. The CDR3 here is CAIRSGLAGDDEQYF. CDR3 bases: TGTGCCATCAGATCCGGACTAGCGGGAGACGATGAGCAGTACTTC.

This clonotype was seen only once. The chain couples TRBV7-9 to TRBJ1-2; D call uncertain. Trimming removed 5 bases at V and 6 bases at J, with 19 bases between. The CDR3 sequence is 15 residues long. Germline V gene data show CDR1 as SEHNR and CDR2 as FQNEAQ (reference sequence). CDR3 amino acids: CASSPSEGRSHGYTF. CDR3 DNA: TGTGCCAGCAGCCCCAGCGAGGGCCGTTCGCATGGCTACACCTTC.

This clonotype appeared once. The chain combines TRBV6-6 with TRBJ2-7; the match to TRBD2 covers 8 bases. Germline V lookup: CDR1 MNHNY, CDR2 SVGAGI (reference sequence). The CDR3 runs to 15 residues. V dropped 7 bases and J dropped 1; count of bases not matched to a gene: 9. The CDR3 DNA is TGTGCCAGCAAGATTTCCACTAGCGGATCCTACGAGCAGTACTTC. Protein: CASKISTSGSYEQYF.

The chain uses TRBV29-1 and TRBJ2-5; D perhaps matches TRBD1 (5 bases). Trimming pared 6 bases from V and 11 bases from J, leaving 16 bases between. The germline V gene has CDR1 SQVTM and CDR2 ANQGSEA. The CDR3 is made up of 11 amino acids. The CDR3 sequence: CSVDSYNEQYF. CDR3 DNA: TGCAGCGTCGACAGCTACAATGAGCAGTACTTC. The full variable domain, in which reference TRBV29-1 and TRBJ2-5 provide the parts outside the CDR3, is SAVISQKPSRDICQRGTSLTIQCQVDSQVTMMFWYRQQPGQSLTLIATANQGSEATYESGFVIDKFPISRPNLTFSTLTVSNMSPEDSSIYLCSVDSYNEQYFGPGTRLLVL.

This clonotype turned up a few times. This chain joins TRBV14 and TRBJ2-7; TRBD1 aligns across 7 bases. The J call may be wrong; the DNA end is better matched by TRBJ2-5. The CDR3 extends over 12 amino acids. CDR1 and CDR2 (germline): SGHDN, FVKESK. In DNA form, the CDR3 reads TGTGCCAGCAGCCAGACAGGGCAGACCCAGTACTTC. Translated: CASSQTGQTQYF.

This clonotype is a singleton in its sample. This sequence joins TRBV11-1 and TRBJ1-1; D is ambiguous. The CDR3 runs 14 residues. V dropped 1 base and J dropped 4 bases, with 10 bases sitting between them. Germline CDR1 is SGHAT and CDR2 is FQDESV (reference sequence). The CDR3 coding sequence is TGTGCCAGCAGCTTAGACCCACCCGGCACTGAAGCTTTCTTT. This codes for CASSLDPPGTEAFF.

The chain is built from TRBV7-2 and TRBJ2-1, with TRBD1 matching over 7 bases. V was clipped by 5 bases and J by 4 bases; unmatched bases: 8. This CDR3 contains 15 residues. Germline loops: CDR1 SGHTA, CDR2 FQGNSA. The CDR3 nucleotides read TGTGCCAGCAGCCTAGACAGGGTGATTTACAATGAGCAGTTCTTC. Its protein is CASSLDRVIYNEQFF.

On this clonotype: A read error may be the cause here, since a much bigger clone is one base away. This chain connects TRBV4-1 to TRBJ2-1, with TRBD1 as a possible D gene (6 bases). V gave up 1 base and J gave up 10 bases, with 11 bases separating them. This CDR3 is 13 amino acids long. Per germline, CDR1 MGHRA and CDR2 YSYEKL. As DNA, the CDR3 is TGCGCCAGCAGCCAAGGGACAGCCTACGAGCAGTTCTTC. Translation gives CASSQGTAYEQFF.

The CDR3 nucleotides are TGTGCCAGCTCACCTGCGGGCAGCAGGGAATACGAGCAGTACTTC. Translated: CASSPAGSREYEQYF. J is TRBJ2-7 and V is TRBV18, with D possibly being TRBD1 or TRBD2 (5 bases each). CDR3 length equals 15 residues. V lost 3 bases and J 4 bases, leaving 16 bases between the germline ends. Per germline, CDR1 KGHSH and CDR2 LQKENI.

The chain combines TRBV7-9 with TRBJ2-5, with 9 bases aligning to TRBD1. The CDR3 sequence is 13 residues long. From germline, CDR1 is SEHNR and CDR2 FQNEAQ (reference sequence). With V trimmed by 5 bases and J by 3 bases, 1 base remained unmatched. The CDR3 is CASSGTGKETQYF. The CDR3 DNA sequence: TGTGCCAGCAGCGGGACAGGGAAAGAGACCCAGTACTTC.

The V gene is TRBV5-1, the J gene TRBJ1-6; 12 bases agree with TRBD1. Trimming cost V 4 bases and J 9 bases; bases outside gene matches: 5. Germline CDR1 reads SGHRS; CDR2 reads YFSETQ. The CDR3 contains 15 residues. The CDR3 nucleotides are TGCGCCAGCAGCCCGGGACAGGGGGCGATTTCACCCCTCCACTTT. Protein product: CASSPGQGAISPLHF.

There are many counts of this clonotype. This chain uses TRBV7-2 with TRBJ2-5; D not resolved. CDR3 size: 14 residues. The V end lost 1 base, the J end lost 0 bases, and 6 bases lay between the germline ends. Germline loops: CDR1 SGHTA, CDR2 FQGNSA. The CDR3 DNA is TGTGCCAGCAGCTTAGGACCGAACCAAGAGACCCAGTACTTC. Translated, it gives CASSLGPNQETQYF.